A selection of T cell receptor beta chains follows, all from one sample in a study of cytomegalovirus exposure and HLA in healthy donors. Generated by immunoSEQ multiplex PCR, the TCRdb table keeps only in-frame clones and is missing some. The sample table includes around 150,000 clones. Sample: PBMCs. These receptors were taken from a man aged 25-45 years in good health and CMV-seronegative. The CDR3 runs from the conserved cysteine through the conserved F or W. D genes are given only for firm matches.

>TRBJ2-3|13|.|TRBV11-2
TGTGCCAGCAGCCCAGGGCTCGCAGATACGCAATATTTT
CASSPGLADTQYF
>TRBJ2-7|12|.|TRBV2
TGTGCCAGCAGTGGGCGGGTCTACGAGCAGTACTTC
CASSGRVYEQYF
>TRBJ2-3|17|TRBD2|TRBV4-3
TGCGCCAGCAGCCTCTCGGCGCCTAGCGGGAGAATGGATACGCAGTATTTT
CASSLSAPSGRMDTQYF
>TRBJ2-3|15|.|TRBV6-4
TGTGCCAGCAGTGAAGGGGGAGGGGACACAGATACGCAGTATTTT
CASSEGGGDTDTQYF
>TRBJ2-3|14|TRBD1|TRBV7-9
TGTGCCAGCAATATACAGGGGGTGTGGGATACGCAGTATTTT
CASNIQGVWDTQYF
>TRBJ1-2|13|.|TRBV6-5
TGTGCCAGCAGTTTCACAGCGGAAGAGGGCTACACCTTC
CASSFTAEEGYTF
>TRBJ2-7|17|TRBD2|TRBV18
TGTGCCAGCTCACCGAGGACTAGCGGGAGGGCAACCTACGAGCAGTACTTC
CASSPRTSGRATYEQYF
>TRBJ2-2|12|.|TRBV7-9
TGTGCCAGCAGCCCCCCGTACGGGGAGCTGTTTTTT
CASSPPYGELFF
>TRBJ2-7|15|TRBD2|TRBV19
TGTGCCAGTGGACTAAGCGGGAGGGCGTCCTACGAGCAGTACTTC
CASGLSGRASYEQYF
>TRBJ1-1|14|.|TRBV7-9
TGTGCCAGCAGCTTAGGGACTATTAACACTGAAGCTTTCTTT
CASSLGTINTEAFF
>TRBJ2-1|16|.|TRBV5-4
TGTGCCAGCAGCCCCTCAATAGGAGCCCTCTACAATGAGCAGTTCTTC
CASSPSIGALYNEQFF
>TRBJ2-5|17|TRBD2|TRBV5-6
TGTGCCAGCAGCATAGGGCCGCTAGCGGGGTTCCAAGAGACCCAGTACTTC
CASSIGPLAGFQETQYF
>TRBJ1-5|16|TRBD1|TRBV19
TGTGCCAGTAGTATCGGGACAGGGGTTGGCAATCAGCCCCAGCATTTT
CASSIGTGVGNQPQHF
>TRBJ2-1|14|.|TRBV14
TGTGCCAGCAGCCCCCGAGAGACTTACCATGAGCAGTTCTTC
CASSPRETYHEQFF
>TRBJ2-7|14|TRBD2|TRBV10-3
TGTGCCATCAGTGAGTCTACGCGGGAGGGCGAGCAGTACTTC
CAISESTREGEQYF